The 8 T cell receptor beta chains given below trace back to one sample, sequenced in a study of blood T cell repertoires in COVID-19. TCRdb's table, derived via immunoSEQ multiplex PCR, lists solely in-frame clones and lacks some. The sample lists 150,000 or so clones; approximately 82% were seen once. The specimen sequenced was peripheral blood. These receptors were taken from a woman in her 40s with COVID-19, enrolled during active disease.

This rearrangement joins TRBV30 to TRBJ1-5; D is ambiguous. Trimming stripped 0 bases from V and 5 bases from J, with 8 bases between. The V gene's germline CDR1 is GTSNPN and CDR2 SVGIG (reference sequence). The CDR3 has 13 residues. This CDR3 reads CAWSVSSDQPQHF. The CDR3 DNA follows: TGTGCCTGGAGTGTATCTTCCGATCAGCCCCAGCATTTT.

This clone was counted a few times. The V gene is TRBV10-3, the J gene TRBJ1-3; TRBD1 is a possible D gene (5 bases). The CDR3 spans 15 residues. CDR1 and CDR2 (germline): ENHRY, SYGVKD. Trimming pared 3 bases from V and 0 bases from J, leaving 9 bases between. This CDR3 is CAISDRGGSGNTIYF. DNA of the CDR3: TGTGCCATCAGTGACCGGGGGGGCTCTGGAAACACCATATATTTT.

This sequence joins TRBV15 and TRBJ1-4; D possibly corresponds to TRBD1 (5 bases). Per germline, CDR1 LNHNV and CDR2 YYDKDF (reference sequence). The V end was cut by 3 bases, the J end by 6 bases, with 14 bases between. This CDR3 is built from 15 residues. In nucleotides, the CDR3 is TGTGCCACCAGCAGGGAAGGGGATGGAGATGAAAAACTGTTTTTT. It codes for CATSREGDGDEKLFF. The whole variable domain, filled in from reference TRBV15 and TRBJ1-4, reads DAMVIQNPRYQVTQFGKPVTLSCSQTLNHNVMYWYQQKSSQAPKLLFHYYDKDFNNEADTPDNFQSRRPNTSFCFLDIRSPGLGDTAMYLCATSREGDGDEKLFFGSGTQLSVL.

The CDR3: CASRKVGTAAGGELFF. In DNA form, the CDR3 reads TGTGCCAGCAGGAAAGTGGGGACAGCAGCCGGCGGGGAGCTGTTTTTT. J is TRBJ2-2 and V is TRBV13, with TRBD1 identical over 7 bases. The CDR3 is 16 residues long. The J segment lost 7 bases and the V segment lost 6 bases, leaving 14 bases of the junction unmatched. Germline CDR1 PRHDT, CDR2 FYEKMQ (reference sequence). Full variable domain (outside the CDR3, taken from reference TRBV13 and TRBJ2-2): AAGVIQSPRHLIKEKRETATLKCYPIPRHDTVYWYQQGPGQDPQFLISFYEKMQSDKGSIPDRFSAQQFSDYHSELNMSSLELGDSALYFCASRKVGTAAGGELFFGEGSRLTVL.

The chain uses TRBV9 and TRBJ2-7; 11 bases map to TRBD1. Per germline, CDR1 SGDLS and CDR2 YYNGEE. Germline trimming cut 0 bases from V and 6 bases from J; bases unmatched to any gene: 2. This CDR3 contains 14 residues. CDR3 region: CASSVGTGGVEQYF. The CDR3 DNA sequence: TGTGCCAGCAGCGTAGGGACAGGGGGCGTCGAGCAGTACTTC.

The genes are TRBV7-2 and TRBJ1-5, with D uncertain. Germline CDR1 SGHTA, CDR2 FQGNSA. The germline V and J ends were trimmed by 3 bases and 4 bases, with 7 bases remaining between them. The CDR3 length is 13 residues. The CDR3 DNA follows: TGTGCCAGCAGCTTTTCCGGGAATCAGCCCCAGCATTTT. This translates into CASSFSGNQPQHF.

This clone was counted only a few times. The J gene is TRBJ2-1, the V gene TRBV6-5; D may be TRBD2 (5 bases). Trimming left V 0 bases short and J 0 bases short, with 6 bases between. Per germline, CDR1 MNHEY and CDR2 SVGAGI. The CDR3 runs 15 residues. DNA of the CDR3: TGTGCCAGCAGTTACTCGGGGAGCTCCTACAATGAGCAGTTCTTC. Protein: CASSYSGSSYNEQFF.

The rearrangement links TRBV5-4 to TRBJ2-7, with D maybe TRBD2 (6 bases). This CDR3 region has 15 residues. Between the trimmed V and J ends, which lost 0 bases and 6 bases, there was a span of 16 bases. Germline loops: CDR1 SGHNT, CDR2 YYREEE (reference sequence). Here the CDR3 reads CASSLAGAHSGEQYF. The DNA of the CDR3 is TGTGCCAGCAGCTTGGCGGGAGCCCACTCGGGCGAGCAGTACTTC.